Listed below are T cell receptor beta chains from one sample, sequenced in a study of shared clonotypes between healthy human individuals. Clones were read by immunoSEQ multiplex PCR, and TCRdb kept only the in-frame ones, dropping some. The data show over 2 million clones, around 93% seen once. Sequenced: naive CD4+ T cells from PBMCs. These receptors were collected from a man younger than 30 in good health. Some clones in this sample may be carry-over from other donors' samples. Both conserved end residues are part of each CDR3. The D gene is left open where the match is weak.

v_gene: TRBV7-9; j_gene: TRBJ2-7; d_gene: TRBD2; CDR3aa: CASSLAASGSVEQYF; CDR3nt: TGTGCCAGCAGCTTAGCGGCTAGCGGGAGTGTCGAGCAGTACTTC
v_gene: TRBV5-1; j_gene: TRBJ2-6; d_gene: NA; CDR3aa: CASWTEGANVLTF; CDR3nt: TGCGCCAGCTGGACCGAAGGGGCCAACGTCCTGACTTTC
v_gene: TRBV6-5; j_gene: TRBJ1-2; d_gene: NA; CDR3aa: CASSYWGPGPYTF; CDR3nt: TGTGCCAGCAGTTACTGGGGACCAGGACCCTACACCTTC
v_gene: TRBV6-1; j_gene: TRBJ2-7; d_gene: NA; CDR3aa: CASSEVGRGAYEQYF; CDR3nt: TGTGCCAGCAGTGAAGTTGGCAGGGGTGCCTACGAGCAGTACTTC
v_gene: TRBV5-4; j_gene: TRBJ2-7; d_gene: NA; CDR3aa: CASSLPRGRLSEQYF; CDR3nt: TGTGCCAGCAGCTTGCCCCGGGGGCGTCTGTCCGAGCAGTACTTC
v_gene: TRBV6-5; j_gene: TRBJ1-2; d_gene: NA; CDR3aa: CASSYSIWGGGYTF; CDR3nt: TGTGCCAGCAGTTACTCGATATGGGGAGGCGGCTACACCTTC
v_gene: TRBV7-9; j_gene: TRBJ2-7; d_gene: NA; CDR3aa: CASSLAVTSYEQYF; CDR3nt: TGTGCCAGCAGCTTAGCCGTGACTAGCTACGAGCAGTACTTC
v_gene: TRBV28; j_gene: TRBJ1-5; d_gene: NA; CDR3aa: CASSGLDNQPQHF; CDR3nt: TGTGCCAGCAGTGGGTTGGACAATCAGCCCCAGCATTTT
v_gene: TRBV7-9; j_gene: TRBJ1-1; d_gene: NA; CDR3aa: CASTLNTEAFF; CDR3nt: TGTGCCAGCACCCTGAACACTGAAGCTTTCTTT
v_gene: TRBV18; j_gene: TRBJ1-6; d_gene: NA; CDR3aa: CASSLNSGISYNSPLHF; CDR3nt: TGTGCCAGCTCACTAAATTCCGGGATCTCCTATAATTCACCCCTCCACTTT
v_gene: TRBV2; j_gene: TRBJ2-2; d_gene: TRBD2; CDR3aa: CASSRTSLELFF; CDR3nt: TGTGCCAGCAGTCGGACTAGCTTGGAGCTGTTTTTT